A single sample gave rise to the 27 T cell receptor beta chains below, sequenced in a study of blood T cell repertoires in COVID-19. The assay was immunoSEQ multiplex PCR, and TCRdb's table has in-frame clones only and misses some. The sample has roughly 300,000 clones, around 84% seen once. What was sequenced was PBMCs or T cells enriched from blood (not recorded which). The receptors were sampled from a man under 40 who had recovered from COVID-19.

The chain carries TRBV5-1 and TRBJ2-1; 10 bases map to TRBD2. This CDR3 contains 16 residues. V lost 7 bases and J lost 7; bases outside the gene matches: 14. CDR1 is SGHRS, CDR2 YFSETQ, per germline. The CDR3: CASLLQASGGGNEQFF. CDR3 DNA sequence: TGCGCCAGCTTACTGCAGGCTAGCGGGGGAGGAAATGAGCAGTTCTTC.

The CDR3 sequence: CASTLLGGDHNEQFF. The CDR3 DNA reads as TGTGCCAGCACCCTTCTAGGAGGCGACCACAATGAGCAGTTCTTC. V usage is TRBV27 and J usage is TRBJ2-1, with D possibly matching TRBD2 (5 bases). This CDR3 contains 15 residues. Per germline, CDR1 MNHEY and CDR2 SMNVEV (reference sequence). V was cut by 7 bases and J by 5 bases, with 18 bases left in between.

This sequence joins TRBV5-1 and TRBJ1-6; perhaps TRBD1 as D (6 bases). The germline CDR1 and CDR2 sequences are SGHRS and YFSETQ. V lost 1 base to trimming and J lost 4 bases, with 12 bases between them. The length of the CDR3 is 16 residues. The CDR3 here is CASSLTGSRYNSPLHF. CDR3 DNA: TGCGCCAGCAGCTTGACAGGGAGCCGATATAATTCACCCCTCCACTTT.

This sequence joins TRBV2 and TRBJ2-7; 9 positions agree with TRBD1. Germline trimming cut 6 bases from V and 6 bases from J; bases unmatched to any gene: 12. Germline lookup yields CDR1 SNHLY and CDR2 FYNNEI. This CDR3 spans 15 amino acids. The CDR3 here is CASRPGTGITGEQYF. CDR3 bases: TGTGCCAGCAGGCCCGGGACAGGGATAACGGGCGAGCAGTACTTC. Together with reference TRBV2 and TRBJ2-7, the CDR3 gives the full variable domain: EPEVTQTPSHQVTQMGQEVILRCVPISNHLYFYWYRQILGQKVEFLVSFYNNEISEKSEIFDDQFSVERPDGSNFTLKIRSTKLEDSAMYFCASRPGTGITGEQYFGPGTRLTVT.

The chain uses TRBV3-1 (or the pseudogene TRBV3-2) and TRBJ2-7, with no clear D. The V gene's germline CDR1 is LGHDT and CDR2 YNNKEL (reference sequence). V was clipped by 4 bases and J by 2 bases, with 12 bases between them. This CDR3 spans 14 amino acids. In nucleotides, the CDR3 is TGTGCCAGCAGCCTGTACGGCGGCCCCTACGAGCAGTACTTC. Amino acid sequence: CASSLYGGPYEQYF.

The CDR3 loop reads CASSRRTVSGLNYEQYF. CDR3 sequence (DNA): TGTGCCAGTAGTAGACGGACAGTGAGTGGCCTGAACTACGAGCAGTACTTC. The chain joins TRBV19 to TRBJ2-7; a weak D match, TRBD1 (6 bases). CDR3 size: 17 residues. The V gene lost 4 bases and the J gene lost 3 bases, with 22 bases spanning the gap. Germline loops: CDR1 LNHDA, CDR2 SQIVND (reference sequence).

This clone showed up just once. Other DNA sequences in this sample translate to the same CDR3. The chain employs TRBV2 and TRBJ2-3; no reliable D call. V gave up 5 bases and J gave up 2 bases, with 8 bases separating them. The CDR3 covers 13 residues. The germline V gene encodes CDR1 SNHLY and CDR2 FYNNEI. CDR3 sequence: CASSPPFTDTQYF. In nucleotides, the CDR3 is TGTGCCAGCAGTCCCCCTTTCACAGATACGCAGTATTTT. The complete variable domain, with remaining parts taken from reference TRBV2 and TRBJ2-3, reads EPEVTQTPSHQVTQMGQEVILRCVPISNHLYFYWYRQILGQKVEFLVSFYNNEISEKSEIFDDQFSVERPDGSNFTLKIRSTKLEDSAMYFCASSPPFTDTQYFGPGTRLTVL.

This clone was recorded once. The chain is built from TRBV29-1 and TRBJ2-5, with D maybe TRBD2 (7 bases). Germline lookup yields CDR1 SQVTM and CDR2 ANQGSEA. Trimming pared 2 bases from V and 4 bases from J, leaving 17 bases between. The CDR3 is 15 amino acids. The CDR3 loop reads CSVEYLGGPRETQYF. In DNA form, the CDR3 reads TGCAGCGTTGAATACTTGGGGGGGCCCAGAGAGACCCAGTACTTC.

The V gene is TRBV6-6, the J gene TRBJ2-3, with 7 bases identical to TRBD1. V dropped 8 bases and J dropped 2; count of bases not matched to a gene: 16. The germline V gene has CDR1 MNHNY and CDR2 SVGAGI (reference sequence). The CDR3 extends over 17 amino acids. CDR3 in DNA: TGTGCCAGCTGTCGTCGGCGCTTGGGACAGCCCACAGATACGCAGTATTTT. Amino acids: CASCRRRLGQPTDTQYF.

The gene calls are TRBV5-1 and TRBJ1-2; tentatively, D is TRBD1 (6 bases). CDR1 and CDR2 (germline): SGHRS, YFSETQ. The CDR3 runs to 15 residues. Trimming took 0 bases from V and 4 from J, leaving 13 bases between them. CDR3 residues: CASSLGQAKPYGYTF. The DNA of the CDR3 is TGCGCCAGCAGCTTGGGACAGGCAAAACCCTATGGCTACACCTTC.

The rearrangement uses TRBV21-1 and TRBJ2-7; TRBD2, as called in the table, went unchecked against the DNA. TRBV21-1 is a recognized pseudogene. The CDR3 has 12 residues. The CDR3 DNA sequence: TGTGCCAGCCCTTGGCGGGGCGGGGAGCAGTACTTC. It encodes CASPWRGGEQYF.

The chain uses TRBV18 and TRBJ1-4; unclear D gene. CDR1 and CDR2 (germline): KGHSH, LQKENI. The CDR3 covers 13 residues. V was pared by 6 bases and J by 0 bases, with 5 bases between. The CDR3 region is CASSQATNEKLFF. The DNA of the CDR3 is TGTGCCAGCTCGCAGGCAACTAATGAAAAACTGTTTTTT. Full variable domain (rest looked up from reference TRBV18 and TRBJ1-4): NAGVMQNPRHLVRRRGQEARLRCSPMKGHSHVYWYRQLPEEGLKFMVYLQKENIIDESGMPKERFSAEFPKEGPSILRIQQVVRGDSAAYFCASSQATNEKLFFGSGTQLSVL.

V gene TRBV5-5 combines with J gene TRBJ1-3; the D is unclear. CDR1 is SGHKS and CDR2 is YYEKEE in the germline V gene (reference sequence). Deletions cut 0 bases from V and 2 bases from J, with 12 bases between. The CDR3 is made up of 16 amino acids. CDR3 residues: CASSLDNLPAGNTIYF. In nucleotides, the CDR3 is TGTGCCAGCAGCTTGGATAACCTCCCGGCTGGAAACACCATATATTTT.

This clone was recorded only once. The chain couples TRBV7-2 to TRBJ1-2; 8 nucleotides align to TRBD1. Germline values: CDR1 SGHTA, CDR2 FQGNSA. Trimming took 1 base from V and 14 from J; bases not matched to a gene: 9. The CDR3 totals 13 residues. The CDR3 nucleotides are TGTGCCAGCAGCTTAGTTTCCAGGGGGCGCCAAACCTTC. Its translation is CASSLVSRGRQTF.

The chain has TRBV6-4 and TRBJ2-5; D possibly corresponds to TRBD2 (5 bases). V lost 0 bases to trimming and J lost 5 bases, with 19 bases between them. The CDR3 has 17 residues. Germline CDR1 is MRHNA and CDR2 is SNTAGT. CDR3 sequence (DNA): TGTGCCAGCAGTGACTCCCGTAGTTACGAGGGAGTGGAGACCCAGTACTTC. This gives the protein CASSDSRSYEGVETQYF.

The chain joins TRBV10-3 to TRBJ1-1, with 7 nucleotides matching TRBD1. Germline V gives CDR1 ENHRY, CDR2 SYGVKD. The CDR3 loop spans 15 amino acids. J lost 4 bases, V lost 0 bases, and 5 bases had no gene match. The CDR3 region is CAISESPGGSTEAFF. The CDR3 nucleotides read TGTGCCATCAGTGAGTCTCCAGGGGGAAGCACTGAAGCTTTCTTT.

V and J are TRBV28 and TRBJ1-2; D might be TRBD1 (6 bases). V was shortened by 7 bases and J by 8 bases, with 17 bases between the two germline ends. Germline CDR1 is MDHEN and CDR2 is SYDVKM. The CDR3 extends over 13 amino acids. CDR3 bases: TGTGCCAGCAAAACTGGCAGGGGCCGAGGCTACACCTTC. This translates into CASKTGRGRGYTF.

This chain joins TRBV12-3 or TRBV12-4 and TRBJ1-2, with D unresolved. Trimming removed 7 bases from V and 10 bases from J, with 19 bases in between. This CDR3 spans 13 amino acids. The CDR3 DNA reads TGTGCCAGCACCCCCCCGGTAGGCAGGAACTACACCTTC. Amino acid sequence: CASTPPVGRNYTF.

The chain couples TRBV2 to TRBJ2-2; maybe TRBD2 (5 bases). This CDR3 comprises 14 residues. The germline V gene encodes CDR1 SNHLY and CDR2 FYNNEI. Trimming removed 1 base at V and 8 bases at J, with 11 bases between. The DNA of the CDR3 is TGTGCCAGCAGTGAAGAGTCTAGCTGGGGGGAGCTGTTTTTT. Protein: CASSEESSWGELFF.

To note about this clone: Other DNA sequences in this specimen translate into the identical CDR3. This chain connects TRBV12-5 to TRBJ1-2; D is undetermined. The CDR3 covers 12 residues. The V and J ends lost 1 base and 5 bases respectively, with 5 bases between them. CDR1 is LGHNT, CDR2 FRNRAP, per germline. Here the CDR3 reads CASGLAGYGYTF. The CDR3 bases are TGTGCTAGTGGTTTGGCGGGGTATGGCTACACCTTC.

The genes are TRBV7-6 and TRBJ1-6; D gene ambiguous. This CDR3 contains 15 residues. The ends were cut back, 7 bases at V and 9 bases at J, with 19 bases in the middle. Per germline, CDR1 SGHVS and CDR2 FNYEAQ. The CDR3 DNA reads TGTGCCAGCAAGATAGAGGCTAATTCGGGTTCACCCCTCCACTTT. It translates to CASKIEANSGSPLHF.

This sequence joins TRBV18 and TRBJ1-6; the D is unclear. The CDR3 has 14 amino acids. Trimming removed 3 bases at V and 7 bases at J, with 10 bases between. Germline V lookup: CDR1 KGHSH, CDR2 LQKENI. CDR3 sequence reads: CASSPRSGNSPLHF. CDR3 bases: TGTGCCAGCTCACCTCGTTCGGGGAATTCACCCCTCCACTTT.

This chain uses TRBV7-2 with TRBJ1-2; D uncertain. Germline V gene lookup returns CDR1 SGHTA and CDR2 FQGNSA. V was pared by 1 base and J by 8 bases, with 17 bases between. The CDR3 spans 15 residues. The CDR3 DNA sequence: TGTGCCAGCAGCTTAGGGGGAGGAGGGCCCGGGGGCTACACCTTC. Residues: CASSLGGGGPGGYTF.

V gene TRBV6-6 combines with J gene TRBJ1-1; the D gene is possibly TRBD1 (6 bases). Trimming left V 7 bases short and J 0 bases short, with 15 bases between. The CDR3 consists of 15 residues. Per germline, CDR1 MNHNY and CDR2 SVGAGI (reference sequence). CDR3 coding DNA: TGTGCCAGCACATTACCGGACAGTTTGAACACTGAAGCTTTCTTT. Translating it yields CASTLPDSLNTEAFF.

J is TRBJ2-7 and V is TRBV28; no firm D call. In germline, CDR1 is MDHEN, CDR2 SYDVKM. This CDR3 is 18 amino acids long. The V end lost 3 bases, the J end lost 0 bases, and 21 bases lay between the germline ends. The CDR3 is CASSFSLETLLSSYEQYF. CDR3 in DNA: TGTGCCAGCAGTTTTTCCCTCGAAACCCTACTAAGCTCCTACGAGCAGTACTTC.

The V and J genes are TRBV6-5 and TRBJ2-3; TRBD1 matches 9 bases. This CDR3 has 15 residues. In germline, CDR1 is MNHEY, CDR2 SVGAGI. V shed 6 bases, J shed 5 bases, and the junction held 9 bases outside the gene matches. The CDR3 spells CASSVDRGGGDTQYF. The CDR3 region has the DNA TGTGCCAGCAGCGTGGACAGGGGAGGTGGAGATACGCAGTATTTT.

The chain couples TRBV5-6 to TRBJ1-5; possibly TRBD1 for D (6 bases). The CDR3 contains 14 residues. V dropped 4 bases and J dropped 7 bases, with 15 bases sitting between them. The germline gives CDR1 SGHDT, CDR2 YYEEEE. In DNA form, the CDR3 reads TGTGCCAGCAGCATGACAGGAAGGTGGCAGCCCCAGCATTTT. Its translation is CASSMTGRWQPQHF.